A single sample is the source of the 6 T cell receptor beta chains below, sequenced in a study of T cells in Graves' hyperthyroidism and ophthalmopathy. TCR beta CDR3 region amplification was performed from RNA transcripts. With the HTBI primer set, the TCR CDR3 went through a first round of RT-PCR. TCRdb processed the multiplex PCR reads anew with MiXCR; each CDR3 protein has one entry. The repertoire holds under 600,000 distinct CDR3 sequences, with approximately 15% as singletons. The specimen sequenced was blood. Source of these receptors: a woman in her forties with Graves' ophthalmopathy.

Turning to this clonotype: An end of the junction does not agree with germline; a read error may underlie this. The rearrangement joins TRBV9 to TRBJ2-3; 11 nucleotides align to TRBD2. The germline gives CDR1 SGDLS, CDR2 YYNGEE. CDR3 length equals 16 residues. This chain's CDR3 is CASSETSGILTDTQYF. CDR3 in DNA: TGCGCCAGCAGTGAGACTAGCGGGATACTCACAGATACGCAGTATTTT.

This clonotype was seen more than once but under ten times. The rearrangement joins TRBV2 to TRBJ2-1; TRBD2 is a possible D gene (6 bases). V was clipped by 4 bases and J by 6 bases, with 16 bases between them. Germline assignment: CDR1 SNHLY and CDR2 FYNNEI. The CDR3 is made up of 15 amino acids. Written as DNA, the CDR3 is TGTGCCAGCAGTGCCCTGGGGGGACTCTTCAATGAGCAGTTCTTC. It specifies CASSALGGLFNEQFF.

This clonotype has ten or more counts. The chain joins TRBV4-2 to TRBJ1-1; 7 bases line up with TRBD1. V lost 2 bases, J lost 0 bases, and 12 bases stayed unmatched. Germline V lookup: CDR1 LGHNA, CDR2 YNFKEQ. The CDR3 length is 18 residues. The CDR3 sequence: CASSQLQGLELVNTEAFF. Written as DNA, the CDR3 is TGTGCCAGCAGCCAACTACAGGGGCTTGAGCTGGTGAACACTGAAGCTTTCTTT.

This clonotype was observed a few times. J is TRBJ2-7 and V is TRBV6-1; D is ambiguous. CDR3 length: 14 amino acids. Germline CDR1 is MNHNS and CDR2 is SASEGT. V dropped 3 bases and J dropped 0 bases, with 9 bases sitting between them. This CDR3 is CASSDWTVSYEQYF. CDR3 nucleotide sequence: TGTGCCAGCAGTGACTGGACGGTCTCCTACGAGCAGTACTTC.

This clonotype has ten or more counts. The chain links TRBV28 to TRBJ1-1; 8 bases fit TRBD1. The CDR3 is 14 residues long. Germline lookup yields CDR1 MDHEN and CDR2 SYDVKM. V shed 4 bases and J 4 bases; nucleotides not matched to a gene: 5. This chain's CDR3 is CASSSGGVSTEAFF. As DNA, the CDR3 is TGTGCCAGCAGTTCAGGGGGCGTTAGCACTGAAGCTTTCTTT.

The sample holds a few counts of this clonotype. The rearrangement links TRBV4-1 to TRBJ2-4, with 8 bases that match TRBD2. Germline values: CDR1 MGHRA, CDR2 YSYEKL. J lost 0 bases, V lost 4 bases, and 2 bases had no gene match. The CDR3 has 15 residues. Here the CDR3 reads CASSLLAGAKNIQYF. Written as DNA, the CDR3 is TGCGCCAGCAGCCTTCTAGCGGGAGCCAAAAACATTCAGTACTTC.